This T cell receptor (beta chain) was sequenced for a study of T cell responses to AZD1222 COVID-19 vaccine. There are a few counts of this clone. The target antigen is unknown. Study conclusions and caveats: Spike-specific TCR breadth rose after two AZD1222 doses, and depth rose as well. Clonal diversity may have been underestimated, and the donors were mostly white British, with more females than males.

In germline, CDR1 is SGHRS, CDR2 YFSETQ. This CDR3 contains 14 residues. The ends were cut back, 0 bases at V and 2 bases at J, with 6 bases in the middle. Produced via immunoSEQ multiplex PCR; TCRdb's table is partial and in-frame only. The sample consists of 140,000 or so clones, just over 85% of them appearing once. This receptor was taken from an adult in good health. The input for sequencing was peripheral blood, taken on day 0 of AZD1222 vaccination. The chain carries TRBV5-1 and TRBJ1-3; D is ambiguous. CDR3 DNA sequence: TGCGCCAGCAGCTTGGGGGGTGCTGGAAACACCATATATTTT. This translates into CASSLGGAGNTIYF.